Below are 8 T cell receptor beta chains sequenced from a single sample in a study of T cells after yellow fever vaccination. A single record per CDR3 protein comes from TCRdb applying MiXCR to the 5' RACE reads. The table shows over 300,000 distinct CDR3 sequences, with 3.6% occurring only once. The specimen comprised PBMCs, sampled on the day of the yellow fever booster vaccination. Source of these receptors: a man aged 18 to 35 who received the YFV17D yellow fever vaccine.

This clonotype was recorded many times. This chain uses TRBV7-6 with TRBJ1-2; 8 bases are a match to TRBD1. The CDR3 spans 14 residues. Germline V gene lookup returns CDR1 SGHVS and CDR2 FNYEAQ. The ends lost 5 bases at V and 4 bases at J; junction bases unmatched: 6. In nucleotides, the CDR3 is TGTGCCAGCAGCCCGACAGGGGAAAGCTATGGCTACACCTTC. Its protein product is CASSPTGESYGYTF.

This clonotype was detected a few times. The chain employs TRBV7-9 and TRBJ1-2; TRBD1 agrees at 9 bases. CDR1 SEHNR and CDR2 FQNEAQ come from the germline V gene (reference sequence). The CDR3 is 16 amino acids. Trimming took 5 bases from V and 2 from J; bases not matched to a gene: 9. The CDR3 DNA reads TGTGCCAGCAGCCTTCCACCGGGACAGGGAAACTATGGCTACACCTTC. The encoded protein is CASSLPPGQGNYGYTF.

This sequence joins TRBV12-3 or TRBV12-4 and TRBJ1-3; 10 bases line up with TRBD1. Trimming at V came to 6 bases and at J to 7 bases, leaving 12 bases not matched to a gene. The CDR3 runs 16 residues. CDR3 protein: CASRLSGTGVTNTIYF. DNA for the CDR3: TGTGCCAGCAGACTATCCGGGACAGGGGTTACTAACACCATATATTTT.

This clonotype was counted between two and nine times. The rearrangement uses TRBV7-9 and TRBJ2-5; no clear D gene. This CDR3 is built from 12 residues. Germline V gives CDR1 SEHNR, CDR2 FQNEAQ (reference sequence). V dropped 6 bases and J dropped 1 base, with 6 bases sitting between them. The CDR3 bases are TGTGCCAGCAGGGAGATCCAAGAGACCCAGTACTTC. Its translation is CASREIQETQYF. The variable domain in full, with the rest retrieved from reference TRBV7-9 and TRBJ2-5, is DTGVSQNPRHKITKRGQNVTFRCDPISEHNRLYWYRQTLGQGPEFLTYFQNEAQLEKSRLLSDRFSAERPKGSFSTLEIQRTEQGDSAMYLCASREIQETQYFGPGTRLLVL.

This clonotype showed up just a few times. The chain carries TRBV27 and TRBJ1-1; D perhaps matches TRBD1 (6 bases). Germline V CDR1 and CDR2: MNHEY, SMNVEV (reference sequence). V was cut by 3 bases and J by 8 bases, with 13 bases left in between. The CDR3 totals 13 residues. The CDR3 here is CASSLFRTDEAFF. CDR3 sequence (DNA): TGTGCCAGCAGTTTGTTCAGGACAGACGAAGCTTTCTTT.

This clonotype was recorded many times. The rearrangement joins TRBV4-1 to TRBJ2-1; 8 bases are a match to TRBD2. The V gene's germline CDR1 is MGHRA and CDR2 YSYEKL. This CDR3 contains 16 residues. The ends lost 5 bases at V and 7 bases at J; junction bases unmatched: 13. The CDR3 is CASSNGGALPGNEQFF. CDR3 DNA sequence: TGCGCCAGCAGCAACGGGGGGGCCTTACCTGGGAATGAGCAGTTCTTC.

V gene TRBV4-1 combines with J gene TRBJ2-2, with D unresolved. V lost 1 base, J lost 1 base, and 13 bases lay in between. Germline CDR1 is MGHRA and CDR2 is YSYEKL. The CDR3 has 17 amino acids. Here the CDR3 DNA reads TGCGCCAGCAGCCAAGGACGGGCGAGAAAGAACACCGGGGAGCTGTTTTTT. The encoded protein is CASSQGRARKNTGELFF.

This clonotype was seen repeatedly, ten times or more. The V call is TRBV27, the J call TRBJ2-7; TRBD2 agrees at 11 bases. CDR1 MNHEY and CDR2 SMNVEV come from the germline V gene (reference sequence). The V and J ends lost 4 bases and 3 bases, in that order; junction bases with no gene match: 2. The CDR3 has 14 residues. DNA for the CDR3: TGTGCCAGCAGTTATAGCGGGGGGGGCTACGAGCAGTACGTC. This gives the protein CASSYSGGGYEQYV.